The next 30 T cell receptor beta chains were all read from a single sample in a study of graft-versus-host responses after intestinal transplantation. No antigen has been assigned to these receptors. This table comes from immunoSEQ multiplex PCR, and its TCRdb copy is limited to in-frame clones, with some not included. The sample yields around 90,000 clones, 90% to 95% seen once. The sample in question was unstimulated CD8+ T cells sorted from spleen or lymph node cells, obtained before transplant. Receptors originate from a human donor who was the organ donor for an intestinal transplant.

The genes are TRBV25-1 and TRBJ1-5; D not certain. V lost 3 bases to trimming and J lost 8 bases, with 14 bases between them. CDR1 and CDR2 (germline): MGHDK, SYGVNS. The CDR3 extends over 14 amino acids. In DNA form, the CDR3 reads TGTGCCAGCAGTGATCACCAGACTAAGGAGCCCCAGCATTTT. As protein: CASSDHQTKEPQHF.

This clone was seen a single time. This chain links TRBV19 with TRBJ2-7, with D perhaps matching TRBD2 (6 bases). This CDR3 comprises 14 residues. The ends were cut back, 3 bases at V and 2 bases at J, with 11 bases in the middle. Per the germline V gene, CDR1 is LNHDA and CDR2 is SQIVND (reference sequence). The chain's CDR3 is CASSIGTDPYEQYF. The CDR3 DNA reads TGTGCCAGTAGTATTGGGACTGACCCCTACGAGCAGTACTTC.

The rearrangement uses TRBV7-3 and TRBJ2-5, with D hard to call. Germline CDR1 SGHTA, CDR2 FQGTGA. The CDR3 covers 14 residues. V lost 5 bases, J lost 5 bases, and 15 bases lay in between. The CDR3, as DNA: TGTGCCAGCAGCCCACTGGGTGGCAGGGAGACCCAGTACTTC. Protein: CASSPLGGRETQYF.

The chain uses TRBV7-6 and TRBJ2-5, with a weak D call TRBD2 (6 bases). Germline V gene lookup returns CDR1 SGHVS and CDR2 FNYEAQ. V was trimmed by 1 base and J by 4 bases, leaving 10 bases between them. This CDR3 is 14 amino acids long. The CDR3 loop is CASSLGVEGETQYF. The CDR3, as DNA: TGTGCCAGCAGCTTAGGGGTGGAGGGAGAGACCCAGTACTTC.

This chain connects TRBV11-3 to TRBJ2-1; 13 nucleotides line up with TRBD2. Germline V gene lookup returns CDR1 SGHNT and CDR2 YENEEA. V lost 1 base to trimming and J lost 10 bases; unmatched junction nucleotides: 7. The CDR3 runs 16 residues. The CDR3 loop is CASSLGGGLAGNEQFF. CDR3 DNA: TGTGCCAGCAGCTTAGGTGGGGGACTAGCGGGAAACGAGCAGTTCTTC. The full variable domain, rest sourced from reference TRBV11-3 and TRBJ2-1, is EAGVVQSPRYKIIEKKQPVAFWCNPISGHNTLYWYLQNLGQGPELLIRYENEEAVDDSQLPKDRFSAERLKGVDSTLKIQPAELGDSAVYLCASSLGGGLAGNEQFFGPGTRLTVL.

This chain connects TRBV6-4 to TRBJ1-2; D is unclear. Germline V lookup: CDR1 MRHNA, CDR2 SNTAGT. CDR3 length: 18 amino acids. V was cut by 4 bases and J by 6 bases, with 27 bases left in between. DNA of the CDR3: TGTGCCAGCAGTGTAGAGAGAAACTGGGCCACCTGGGAGGATGGCTACACCTTC. This sequence encodes CASSVERNWATWEDGYTF.

This clone was found a few times. V is TRBV5-3 and J is TRBJ1-5; D ambiguous. Being an ORF, TRBV5-3 has a function that is uncertain. V lost 10 bases and J lost 0, with 8 bases in between. This CDR3 is 12 amino acids long. The CDR3 bases are TGTGCCGCCGAGGGTAGCAATCAGCCCCAGCATTTT. It encodes CAAEGSNQPQHF.

The chain uses TRBV2 and TRBJ2-7; D is ambiguous. The V gene lost 8 bases and the J gene lost 5 bases, with 10 bases spanning the gap. The CDR3 covers 11 residues. The germline CDR1 and CDR2 sequences are SNHLY and FYNNEI. The CDR3 coding sequence is TGTGCCAGCGTCCTGGCCCACGAGCAGTACTTC. Its protein product is CASVLAHEQYF. Drawing the rest from reference TRBV2 and TRBJ2-7, the complete variable domain is EPEVTQTPSHQVTQMGQEVILRCVPISNHLYFYWYRQILGQKVEFLVSFYNNEISEKSEIFDDQFSVERPDGSNFTLKIRSTKLEDSAMYFCASVLAHEQYFGPGTRLTVT.

The rearrangement links TRBV6-5 to TRBJ2-3; D perhaps matches TRBD2 (5 bases). V was shortened by 7 bases and J by 7 bases, with 21 bases between the two germline ends. Germline CDR1 MNHEY, CDR2 SVGAGI. This CDR3 comprises 15 residues. In nucleotides, the CDR3 is TGTGCCAGCATCTTCACACCGGGATACCTCTATACGCAGTATTTT. This translates into CASIFTPGYLYTQYF.

The chain uses TRBV7-9 and TRBJ1-2; tentative D call: TRBD1 (5 bases). Per the germline V gene, CDR1 is SEHNR and CDR2 is FQNEAQ (reference sequence). V dropped 4 bases and J dropped 12 bases, with 15 bases sitting between them. The CDR3 spans 12 residues. Written as DNA, the CDR3 is TGTGCCAGCAGCTGGGGGGACCCCACGCACACCTTC. Translated, it gives CASSWGDPTHTF.

This chain connects TRBV10-3 to TRBJ2-1, with 15 bases fitting TRBD2. Trimming took 10 bases from V and 6 from J; bases not matched to a gene: 10. The CDR3 length is 16 residues. Germline V gene sequence: CDR1 ENHRY, CDR2 SYGVKD. The CDR3 DNA follows: TGTGCCAGTAGAGGACTAGCGGGAGGGCCGAGCAATGAGCAGTTCTTC. It translates to CASRGLAGGPSNEQFF.

This clone was counted a single time. V gene TRBV9 combines with J gene TRBJ1-1; 7 nucleotides line up with TRBD1. The J segment lost 2 bases and the V segment lost 3 bases, leaving 4 bases of the junction unmatched. CDR1 is SGDLS and CDR2 is YYNGEE in the germline V gene. The CDR3 length is 14 residues. The CDR3 DNA sequence: TGTGCCAGCAGCGCCAGGGGGATTAACACTGAAGCTTTCTTT. The encoded protein is CASSARGINTEAFF.

CDR3 residues: CASSMGGAGANVLTF. CDR3 in DNA: TGTGCCAGTAGTATGGGGGGAGCTGGGGCCAACGTCCTGACTTTC. The chain employs TRBV19 and TRBJ2-6, with a tentative D call TRBD2 (6 bases). Looked up from germline, CDR1 is LNHDA and CDR2 is SQIVND (reference sequence). The CDR3 consists of 15 residues. Trimming cost V 3 bases and J 2 bases, with 8 bases left between them.

V is TRBV4-3 and J is TRBJ1-2; tentative D call: TRBD1 (5 bases). The CDR3 sequence is 15 residues long. V lost 3 bases and J lost 7, with 18 bases in between. In germline, CDR1 is LGHNA, CDR2 YSLEER. The DNA of the CDR3 is TGCGCCAGCAGCCATGGGGGACTCCCCGGGCGTGGCTACACCTTC. Amino acids: CASSHGGLPGRGYTF.

The chain has TRBV28 and TRBJ2-7; a possible D gene is TRBD2 (5 bases). There are 12 residues in the CDR3. The germline CDR1 and CDR2 sequences are MDHEN and SYDVKM. Trimming took off 6 bases at V and 3 bases at J, with 9 bases between the two ends. For the CDR3, the DNA is TGTGCCAGCAGATTAGCGAGCTACGAGCAGTACTTC. Translated: CASRLASYEQYF.

The table lists this clone with a count of one. V and J are TRBV13 and TRBJ2-1; 10 bases agree with TRBD1. This CDR3 contains 16 residues. In germline, CDR1 is PRHDT, CDR2 FYEKMQ (reference sequence). V lost 5 bases, J lost 9 bases, and 13 bases stayed unmatched. As DNA, the CDR3 is TGTGCCAGCAGCGCTCGTCCGGGACAGGGGACGGGTGAGCAGTTCTTC. Its translation is CASSARPGQGTGEQFF.

This clone showed up just once. V is TRBV4-1 and J is TRBJ2-1; D uncertain. Germline assignment: CDR1 MGHRA and CDR2 YSYEKL. Between the trimmed V and J ends, which lost 1 base and 3 bases, there was a span of 10 bases. The CDR3 has 15 residues. CDR3 DNA: TGCGCCAGCAGCCAAGTTAGAGGCCTCTACAATGAGCAGTTCTTC. Translation: CASSQVRGLYNEQFF.

This sequence joins TRBV15 and TRBJ2-3; the D gene is possibly TRBD2 (5 bases). V lost 5 bases to trimming and J lost 0 bases, with 12 bases between them. The CDR3 length is 15 residues. Germline V gene lookup returns CDR1 LNHNV and CDR2 YYDKDF (reference sequence). In DNA form, the CDR3 reads TGTGCCACCAGCTCAGGACTCGCTAGCACAGATACGCAGTATTTT. This translates into CATSSGLASTDTQYF.

This chain joins TRBV7-2 and TRBJ2-7, with D possibly TRBD2 on 5 matching bases. The CDR3 totals 16 residues. Germline lookup yields CDR1 SGHTA and CDR2 FQGNSA. V lost 0 bases, J lost 1 base, and 13 bases lay in between. DNA for the CDR3: TGTGCCAGCAGCTTAGCCCGGTCGAGGGAGTCCTACGAGCAGTACTTC. This sequence encodes CASSLARSRESYEQYF.

This clone has just one count. The chain combines TRBV7-9 with TRBJ2-4, with D perhaps TRBD2 (6 bases). The CDR3 contains 15 residues. The germline gives CDR1 SEHNR, CDR2 FQNEAQ (reference sequence). V was clipped by 3 bases and J by 0 bases, with 9 bases between them. The DNA of the CDR3 is TGTGCCAGCAGCTTGAGCGGGCTAGCCAAAAACATTCAGTACTTC. Translating gives CASSLSGLAKNIQYF.

The chain uses TRBV6-6 and TRBJ1-4; no reliable D call. This CDR3 is 14 amino acids long. The germline V gene encodes CDR1 MNHNY and CDR2 SVGAGI (reference sequence). The V gene lost 7 bases and the J gene lost 8 bases, with 17 bases spanning the gap. In DNA, the CDR3 is TGTGCCAGCACATTGGCGGGTTTTAGAGAAAAACTGTTTTTT. It translates to CASTLAGFREKLFF.

CDR3 amino acids: CASSPYRGGQPQHF. The CDR3, as DNA: TGTGCCAGCAGCCCATACAGGGGAGGTCAGCCCCAGCATTTT. This chain uses TRBV27 with TRBJ1-5; 7 nucleotides line up with TRBD1. V shed 6 bases and J 6 bases; nucleotides not matched to a gene: 8. This CDR3 comprises 14 residues. Germline V gives CDR1 MNHEY, CDR2 SMNVEV (reference sequence).

The V gene is TRBV27, the J gene TRBJ1-5; 9 bases align to TRBD1. V was pared by 0 bases and J by 5 bases, with 5 bases of the junction left unmatched. The CDR3 spans 16 residues. Per germline, CDR1 MNHEY and CDR2 SMNVEV (reference sequence). CDR3 coding DNA: TGTGCCAGCAGTTTATCGGGACAGGGAAATTATCAGCCCCAGCATTTT. It codes for CASSLSGQGNYQPQHF.

The chain uses TRBV19 and TRBJ2-2; weak D call: TRBD2 (5 bases). There are 15 residues in the CDR3. Germline V gene data show CDR1 as LNHDA and CDR2 as SQIVND (reference sequence). V was cut by 7 bases and J by 0 bases, with 12 bases left in between. CDR3 sequence (DNA): TGTGCCAGTACCCTTTGGGGAGCGAACACCGGGGAGCTGTTTTTT. Translation gives CASTLWGANTGELFF.

The gene calls are TRBV28 and TRBJ2-1; no clear D. The V gene's germline CDR1 is MDHEN and CDR2 SYDVKM. This CDR3 has 11 amino acids. Trimming cost V 6 bases and J 8 bases, with 8 bases left between them. The CDR3 region is CASRVGDEQFF. The CDR3 DNA is TGTGCCAGCAGAGTAGGAGATGAGCAGTTCTTC.

A note on this clone: The sample has other DNA sequences that encode this CDR3 too. The chain is built from TRBV9 and TRBJ2-7; weak D call: TRBD1 (6 bases). CDR1 is SGDLS, CDR2 YYNGEE, per germline. The CDR3 consists of 13 residues. Trimming stripped 0 bases from V and 2 bases from J, with 6 bases between. The CDR3 DNA reads as TGTGCCAGCAGCGTAGGGGACACCTACGAGCAGTACTTC. Protein sequence: CASSVGDTYEQYF.

The sample holds a few counts of this clone. This chain links TRBV15 with TRBJ2-3; 10 nucleotides agree with TRBD1. This CDR3 is built from 19 residues. Per the germline V gene, CDR1 is LNHNV and CDR2 is YYDKDF (reference sequence). Trimming removed 1 base from V and 2 bases from J; junction bases left unmatched: 12. CDR3 amino acids: CATSRASGTGVLITDTQYF. The CDR3 nucleotides are TGTGCCACCAGCAGAGCGTCCGGGACAGGGGTCCTAATCACAGATACGCAGTATTTT.

About this clone: Additional DNA sequences in this sample encode the identical CDR3. This chain uses TRBV19 with TRBJ1-5; D is unresolved. The germline gives CDR1 LNHDA, CDR2 SQIVND (reference sequence). V was shortened by 4 bases and J by 2 bases, with 3 bases between the two germline ends. The CDR3 covers 12 residues. The DNA of the CDR3 is TGTGCCAGTAGTACCGGCAATCAGCCCCAGCATTTT. Protein sequence: CASSTGNQPQHF.

This clone has just one count. The V gene is TRBV6-6, the J gene TRBJ1-2; weak D call: TRBD1 (6 bases). The CDR3 loop spans 16 amino acids. Trimming left V 0 bases short and J 0 bases short, with 11 bases between. CDR1 is MNHNY, CDR2 SVGAGI, per germline (reference sequence). The CDR3 protein is CASSYSGAGPNYGYTF. The CDR3 DNA follows: TGTGCCAGCAGTTACTCGGGGGCAGGGCCTAACTATGGCTACACCTTC.

The V gene is TRBV4-1, the J gene TRBJ1-5; a weak D match, TRBD1 (5 bases). The CDR3 contains 14 residues. V shed 4 bases and J shed 7 bases, with 14 bases lying between them. Germline CDR1 and CDR2: MGHRA and YSYEKL. The CDR3 DNA reads TGCGCCAGCAGCCTAAACGGGGGGTGGCAGCCCCAGCATTTT. It is translated as CASSLNGGWQPQHF.